This is a list of T cell receptor beta chains from one sample in a study of blood T cell repertoires in COVID-19. Measured with immunoSEQ multiplex PCR; TCRdb has only the in-frame clones, and not every one. Found here are more than 70,000 clones, approximately 90% of them singletons; the top ten hold under 3%. The sample taken for sequencing was peripheral blood. The receptors stem from a woman aged 45-60 years with active or convalescent COVID-19. CDR3s include the opening cysteine and the closing phenylalanine or tryptophan. A D gene is named only where the DNA matches it firmly. Rows give clone size only sometimes, using once, few, many, or a class for an expanded clone.

-	TRBV6-2/TRBV6-3	TRBJ2-3	-	TGTGCCAGCAGTCAACAGTCAGATACGCAGTATTTT	CASSQQSDTQYF
TRBD2	TRBV18	TRBJ2-5	-	TGTGCCAGCTCACCGGGACTACAAGAGACCCAGTACTTC	CASSPGLQETQYF
-	TRBV19	TRBJ2-5	-	TGTGCCAGTAGTATAGATCACGGGACTGAGACCCAGTACTTC	CASSIDHGTETQYF
-	TRBV27	TRBJ2-7	-	TGTGCCAGCAAGACCTCATCGTGGACTGGCTACGAGCAGTACTTC	CASKTSSWTGYEQYF
-	TRBV5-1	TRBJ1-6	-	TGCGCCAGCAGCTTGGAGCAGGGGAATAATTCACCCCTCCACTTT	CASSLEQGNNSPLHF
TRBD2	TRBV5-6	TRBJ2-3	once	TGTGCCAGCAGCTTTTCTCAGACTAGCATCGATACGCAGTATTTT	CASSFSQTSIDTQYF
-	TRBV18	TRBJ2-7	-	TGTGCCAGCTCACCCTCCTTCAATCATGAGGGCTACGAGCAGTACTTC	CASSPSFNHEGYEQYF
-	TRBV24-1	TRBJ1-1	-	TGTGCCACCAGTGCCCGGGGGGTAACTGAAGCTTTCTTT	CATSARGVTEAFF
TRBD2	TRBV5-4	TRBJ2-2	-	TGTGCCAGCAGCTTGGGGCTAGCGGGGGCTCCGGACACCGGGGAGCTGTTTTTT	CASSLGLAGAPDTGELFF
-	TRBV9	TRBJ1-3	few	TGTGCCAGCAGCCCTGACAATAGAAACACCATATATTTT	CASSPDNRNTIYF
TRBD1	TRBV7-9	TRBJ1-6	-	TGTGCCAGCAGCTCCCAAGGACAGGGTCTTAATTCACCCCTCCACTTT	CASSSQGQGLNSPLHF
-	TRBV7-3	TRBJ2-3	-	TGTGCCAGCAGCTTCCGTGCTAGAGACACGCAGTATTTT	CASSFRARDTQYF
TRBD1	TRBV5-1	TRBJ1-2	-	TGCGCCAGCAGCTACGGACAGGGGACCTATGGCTACACCTTC	CASSYGQGTYGYTF
-	TRBV9	TRBJ1-1	-	TGTGCCAGCAGCGTAGGGCAGGGGATAGGCACTGAAGCTTTCTTT	CASSVGQGIGTEAFF
-	TRBV29-1	TRBJ1-1	-	TGCAGCTCTGCTGCGGGGGGCAACACTGAAGCTTTCTTT	CSSAAGGNTEAFF
TRBD2	TRBV7-2	TRBJ2-5	-	TGTGCCAGCAGCCCATCTACTAGCGGGGGAGAGACCCAGTACTTC	CASSPSTSGGETQYF
-	TRBV30	TRBJ1-3	-	TGTGCCTGGAACAGGGCACCCTCTGGAAACACCATATATTTT	CAWNRAPSGNTIYF
TRBD1	TRBV3-1/TRBV3-2	TRBJ1-6	-	TGTGCCAGCAGCCATTGGGACAGGGAGCGATCACCCCTCCACTTT	CASSHWDRERSPLHF
-	TRBV18	TRBJ1-2	-	TGTGCCAGCTCACCCGGGCCTGGGGGAGGTGGCTACACCTTC	CASSPGPGGGGYTF
-	TRBV3-1/TRBV3-2	TRBJ1-6	few	TGTGCCAGCAGCCAAATTAGTAATTCACCCCTCCACTTT	CASSQISNSPLHF
-	TRBV27	TRBJ1-2	-	TGTGCCAGCAGTTTCTCGTACAGGGTCGGCTATGGCTACACCTTC	CASSFSYRVGYGYTF
-	TRBV7-8	TRBJ1-5	-	TGTGCCAGCAGCTTAGCGAGCGCTCAGCCCCAGCATTTT	CASSLASAQPQHF
TRBD2	TRBV4-1	TRBJ2-1	few	TGCGCCAGCAGCCAAGTGGATATGGGACTAGCGGGGGAGCAGTTCTTC	CASSQVDMGLAGEQFF
-	TRBV5-4	TRBJ1-5	-	TGTGCCAGCAGCCAGGGTGGGGGGATCGGGCAGCCCCAGCATTTT	CASSQGGGIGQPQHF
TRBD1	TRBV4-3	TRBJ2-7	-	TGCGCCAGCAGCCAAGGGCGACAGGGTGCGTACGAGCAGTACTTC	CASSQGRQGAYEQYF
-	TRBV7-2	TRBJ2-5	-	TGTGCCAGCAGCTTAGTGGCGGGTCAGGGGAAGACCCAGTACTTC	CASSLVAGQGKTQYF
-	TRBV3-1/TRBV3-2	TRBJ1-3	-	TGTGCCAGCAGCCAAGAAGGGCTCTACCCGACCCTACTAGAAAACACCATATATTTT	CASSQEGLYPTLLENTIYF
TRBD1	TRBV19	TRBJ2-3	-	TGTGCCAGTCGTCGACAGGGGGCAGATACGCAGTATTTT	CASRRQGADTQYF
-	TRBV13	TRBJ1-2	-	TGTGCCAGCAGCTTCTCTCGGAGCGGCTACACCTTC	CASSFSRSGYTF
TRBD1	TRBV30	TRBJ1-5	-	TGTGCCTGGAGCAGGACAGGGAATAGCAATCAGCCCCAGCATTTT	CAWSRTGNSNQPQHF
TRBD1	TRBV6-5	TRBJ1-2	-	TGTGCCAGCAGGACAGGGATTAACTATGGCTACACCTTC	CASRTGINYGYTF
-	TRBV5-1	TRBJ2-7	-	TGCGCCAGCACACAGGGAAGTAGCCACGAGCAGTACTTC	CASTQGSSHEQYF
TRBD2	TRBV5-1	TRBJ2-5	-	TGCGCCAGCAGCTCACTGGGACTAGCGGGGGCAGAGACCCAGTACTTC	CASSSLGLAGAETQYF
TRBD1	TRBV19	TRBJ2-1	-	TGTGCCAGTAGTATATCAGGGACAGGGATTGGGAATGAGCAGTTCTTC	CASSISGTGIGNEQFF
-	TRBV6-5	TRBJ1-1	-	TGTGCCAGCAGCAGGGACTGGGACACTGAAGCTTTCTTT	CASSRDWDTEAFF
-	TRBV7-2	TRBJ2-5	-	TGTGCCAGCAGCTTAGGTGACAGGCCTCAAGAGACCCAGTACTTC	CASSLGDRPQETQYF
-	TRBV6-6	TRBJ2-7	few	TGTGCCAGCAGTTACTCGAACAGGCTCGTACGCCACGAGCAGTACTTC	CASSYSNRLVRHEQYF
TRBD1	TRBV6-5	TRBJ1-1	-	TGTGCCAGCAGTTTTTCCGGGACAGGGAGGTACACTGAAGCTTTCTTT	CASSFSGTGRYTEAFF
-	TRBV3-1/TRBV3-2	TRBJ1-2	-	TGTGCCAGCAGCCAAGCGTGGGGGGTCAACTATGGCTACACCTTC	CASSQAWGVNYGYTF
-	TRBV5-1	TRBJ2-3	-	TGCGCCAGCAGCTCCAGACCGGGAGGCACAGATACGCAGTATTTT	CASSSRPGGTDTQYF
TRBD1	TRBV18	TRBJ1-1	-	TGTGCCAGCTCCCTACGACCCCTACAGGGGGCGAGGGACACTGAAGCTTTCTTT	CASSLRPLQGARDTEAFF
TRBD1	TRBV12-3/TRBV12-4	TRBJ2-5	-	TGTGCCAGCGGACAGGGAAGGCAAGAGACCCAGTACTTC	CASGQGRQETQYF